These 15 T cell receptor beta chains originate from one sample sequenced in a study of early T cells in non-severe SARS-CoV-2 infection. TCRdb itself ran the 5' RACE reads through MiXCR, one entry per CDR3 protein. The table lists about 55,000 distinct CDR3 sequences, approximately 6.3% of them singletons, with roughly 6% in the top ten. The material sequenced was whole blood, taken at baseline. These receptors were taken from an adult who was a healthcare worker with PCR-confirmed SARS-CoV-2 infection or an uninfected control (not recorded which).

The chain combines TRBV18 with TRBJ2-6; no firm D call. Germline V lookup: CDR1 KGHSH, CDR2 LQKENI. Deletions cut 6 bases from V and 2 bases from J, with 14 bases between. This CDR3 region has 16 residues. As DNA, the CDR3 is TGTGCCAGCTCCCCCAAATCGGCCCCTGGGGCCAACGTCCTGACTTTC. This codes for CASSPKSAPGANVLTF.

The rearrangement links TRBV12-3 or TRBV12-4 to TRBJ1-5; D is unresolved. The CDR3 has 14 residues. V lost 4 bases, J lost 7 bases, and 14 bases lay in between. The DNA of the CDR3 is TGTGCCAGCAGTTATGATGGCGGCCACCAGCCCCAGCATTTT. Translating it yields CASSYDGGHQPQHF.

In its sample, this clonotype was seen many times. This sequence joins TRBV5-1 and TRBJ2-5; TRBD1 matches at 8 bases. The length of the CDR3 is 14 residues. With 6 bases clipped from V and 5 bases from J, the junction kept 9 bases outside the gene matches. Looked up from germline, CDR1 is SGHRS and CDR2 is YFSETQ. CDR3 loop: CASKEQGARETQYF. CDR3 DNA: TGCGCCAGCAAAGAGCAGGGGGCGCGGGAGACCCAGTACTTC.

This clonotype was detected many times. This chain joins TRBV7-2 and TRBJ1-5; D not certain. The length of the CDR3 is 14 residues. In germline, CDR1 is SGHTA, CDR2 FQGNSA. The ends were cut back, 2 bases at V and 7 bases at J, with 12 bases in the middle. Here the CDR3 reads CASSLSGGEQPQHF. In DNA form, the CDR3 reads TGTGCCAGCAGCTTATCAGGTGGAGAGCAGCCCCAGCATTTT.

This clonotype has a handful of counts. The chain links TRBV19 to TRBJ2-1; D is ambiguous. The germline CDR1 and CDR2 sequences are LNHDA and SQIVND (reference sequence). Deletions cut 8 bases from V and 6 bases from J, with 14 bases between. The CDR3 runs 13 residues. The CDR3 reads CASLSSMGNEQFF. The DNA of the CDR3 is TGTGCCAGTCTATCTAGTATGGGCAATGAGCAGTTCTTC. Using reference TRBV19 and TRBJ2-1 for the parts outside the CDR3, the full variable domain is DGGITQSPKYLFRKEGQNVTLSCEQNLNHDAMYWYRQDPGQGLRLIYYSQIVNDFQKGDIAEGYSVSREKKESFPLTVTSAQKNPTAFYLCASLSSMGNEQFFGPGTRLTVL.

This chain connects TRBV5-6 to TRBJ2-7, with D hard to call. Germline V CDR1 and CDR2: SGHDT, YYEEEE. There are 13 residues in the CDR3. V was trimmed by 4 bases and J by 2 bases, leaving 10 bases between them. Here the CDR3 reads CASSPDTAYEQYF. The CDR3 DNA reads as TGTGCCAGCAGCCCTGACACCGCCTACGAGCAGTACTTC.

This clonotype was recorded at least ten times. This rearrangement joins TRBV29-1 to TRBJ2-4; D tentatively fits TRBD1 or TRBD2 (6 bases each). The germline V gene encodes CDR1 SQVTM and CDR2 ANQGSEA. V lost 2 bases, J lost 0 bases, and 11 bases lay in between. This CDR3 region has 15 residues. The CDR3 nucleotides read TGCAGCGTTGAATGGGGGGCGGGAGCCAAAAACATTCAGTACTTC. Its protein product is CSVEWGAGAKNIQYF.

This clonotype showed up many times. V is TRBV6-1 and J is TRBJ1-1, with 8 positions matching TRBD1. The CDR3 is 14 residues long. Germline V lookup: CDR1 MNHNS, CDR2 SASEGT. The ends lost 2 bases at V and 1 base at J; junction bases unmatched: 0. The CDR3 DNA reads TGTGCCAGCAGTGAACAGGGGGCGAACACTGAAGCTTTCTTT. Protein: CASSEQGANTEAFF.

This clonotype has at least ten counts. The V and J genes are TRBV7-2 and TRBJ2-7; tentative D call: TRBD1 (5 bases). Looked up from germline, CDR1 is SGHTA and CDR2 is FQGNSA. The CDR3 length is 16 residues. The V end lost 3 bases, the J end lost 5 bases, and 20 bases lay between the germline ends. CDR3 sequence: CASSLAPGQGVDEQYF. The CDR3 DNA sequence: TGTGCCAGCAGCTTGGCCCCAGGTCAGGGCGTCGACGAGCAGTACTTC.

There are a few counts of this clonotype. V and J are TRBV6-1 and TRBJ1-5; maybe TRBD1 (5 bases). This CDR3 region has 17 residues. V lost 3 bases, J lost 0 bases, and 15 bases lay in between. Germline-derived CDR1 and CDR2 are MNHNS and SASEGT. CDR3 sequence: CASSDGRGYLSNQPQHF. The CDR3 DNA is TGTGCCAGCAGTGATGGTAGGGGATACCTTAGCAATCAGCCCCAGCATTTT.

The rearrangement joins TRBV6-6 to TRBJ2-7; D is uncertain. Germline V gene sequence: CDR1 MNHNY, CDR2 SVGAGI (reference sequence). The V gene lost 2 bases and the J gene lost 4 bases, with 12 bases spanning the gap. The length of the CDR3 is 14 residues. The CDR3: CASSYPPQDYEQYF. The CDR3 DNA follows: TGTGCCAGCAGTTACCCACCCCAGGATTACGAGCAGTACTTC.

In DNA, the CDR3 is TGTGCCAGCTCACAAACTTCCGGGACACAAGAGACCCAGTACTTC. Protein: CASSQTSGTQETQYF. The V gene is TRBV18, the J gene TRBJ2-5, with D possibly TRBD1 on 6 matching bases. Trimming took off 4 bases at V and 2 bases at J, with 14 bases between the two ends. Germline assignment: CDR1 KGHSH and CDR2 LQKENI. The CDR3 is made up of 15 amino acids.

This clonotype was seen a few times. The rearrangement joins TRBV6-6 to TRBJ2-3; tentatively, D is TRBD2 (7 bases). The CDR3 spans 17 residues. Trimming stripped 7 bases from V and 2 bases from J, with 22 bases between. Germline V gives CDR1 MNHNY, CDR2 SVGAGI (reference sequence). The CDR3 region is CASTPLRGTSDTDTQYF. In DNA form, the CDR3 reads TGTGCCAGCACCCCCCTGCGGGGGACATCAGACACAGATACGCAGTATTTT.

The chain has TRBV6-2 or TRBV6-3 and TRBJ2-7, with D possibly called TRBD1 or TRBD2 (5 bases each). There are 14 residues in the CDR3. V was shortened by 3 bases and J by 2 bases, with 11 bases between the two germline ends. Germline V gene sequence: CDR1 MNHEY, CDR2 SVGEGT. CDR3 DNA: TGTGCCAGCAGTTATGGGGGAACGACCTACGAGCAGTACTTC. Residues: CASSYGGTTYEQYF.

The genes are TRBV7-9 and TRBJ1-4; no clear D gene. CDR1 is SEHNR and CDR2 is FQNEAQ in the germline V gene (reference sequence). The V and J ends lost 7 bases and 0 bases respectively, with 12 bases between them. This CDR3 region has 15 residues. The CDR3 region is CASNRGRATNEKLFF. The CDR3 DNA is TGTGCCAGCAACCGTGGGCGTGCAACTAATGAAAAACTGTTTTTT.